The 5 T cell receptor beta chains reported below all come from one sample, sequenced in a study of T-cell reconstitution after alpha-beta-depleted transplantation in children. A TCRbeta library incorporating unique molecular identifiers was prepared. Each CDR3 protein gets one entry after TCRdb re-called the PCR reads with MiXCR. The table has over 200,000 distinct CDR3 sequences, about 9.2% seen once; the top ten hold around 6%. This sample comprised PBMCs from the stem cell graft donor, obtained from the stem cell graft. Receptor source: a human donor who donated a stem cell graft to a child with acute lymphoblastic leukemia.

There are a few counts of this clonotype. This rearrangement joins TRBV5-1 to TRBJ2-7; TRBD1 might be the D (6 bases). V gave up 3 bases and J gave up 7 bases, with 14 bases separating them. CDR3 length equals 13 residues. The germline V gene has CDR1 SGHRS and CDR2 YFSETQ. CDR3 sequence: CASSYGQLVEQYF. As DNA, the CDR3 is TGCGCCAGCAGCTATGGACAGTTGGTAGAGCAGTACTTC.

The rearrangement links TRBV3-1 to TRBJ2-1; 7 bases align to TRBD2. Germline CDR1 is LGHDT and CDR2 is YNNKEL (reference sequence). The CDR3 sequence is 13 residues long. V shed 6 bases, J shed 7 bases, and the junction held 6 bases outside the gene matches. The CDR3 spells CASRLGGGNEQFF. In DNA form, the CDR3 reads TGTGCCAGCAGACTTGGGGGGGGGAATGAGCAGTTCTTC.

This clonotype was counted between two and nine times. The chain joins TRBV14 to TRBJ1-1; TRBD1 matches at 10 bases. CDR3 length equals 18 residues. Germline trimming cut 0 bases from V and 1 base from J; bases unmatched to any gene: 8. Germline values: CDR1 SGHDN, CDR2 FVKESK. The CDR3 spells CASSQDPGQGSWNTEAFF. CDR3 bases: TGTGCCAGCAGCCAAGATCCGGGACAGGGGAGTTGGAACACTGAAGCTTTCTTT.

This clonotype was seen at least ten times. The chain combines TRBV29-1 with TRBJ1-1; D is unresolved. The CDR3 contains 15 residues. Trimming cost V 2 bases and J 0 bases, with 13 bases left between them. CDR1 is SQVTM and CDR2 is ANQGSEA in the germline V gene. CDR3: CSVEHGSRVNTEAFF. The CDR3 region has the DNA TGCAGCGTTGAACATGGGAGTCGGGTGAACACTGAAGCTTTCTTT.

Many counts were recorded for this clonotype. The rearrangement uses TRBV9 and TRBJ2-1, with 11 nucleotides matching TRBD2. CDR3 length: 15 residues. Looked up from germline, CDR1 is SGDLS and CDR2 is YYNGEE. After removal of 6 bases from V and 6 bases from J, the junction contained 8 bases not matched to a gene. The CDR3 DNA reads TGTGCCAGCACCTTAGCGGGGGGGCTCGGCAATGAGCAGTTCTTC. Its protein product is CASTLAGGLGNEQFF.